This T cell receptor beta chain was sequenced for a study of CD8+ T cells in alopecia areata. Overall study: For the treated group, dosing was oral tofacitinib at 5 to 10 mg twice daily.

The authors extracted RNA and reverse transcribed it into cDNA as the sequencing template. Produced via immunoSEQ multiplex PCR; TCRdb's table is partial and in-frame only. The sample includes some 150,000 clones, around 50% seen only once; the top ten take 15% to 20%. Peripheral blood and lesional scalp punch biopsies were taken from alopecia areata patients. Deletions cut 0 bases from V and 7 bases from J, with 11 bases between. Per germline, CDR1 SGHDT and CDR2 YYEEEE. The CDR3 covers 13 residues. The V call is TRBV5-6, the J call TRBJ2-7; D is ambiguous. The TCR originated in a human donor with alopecia areata. The sequencing used CD8+ T cells sorted from blood, collected at week 0. The CDR3 DNA follows: TGTGCCAGCAGCTTGGGGTCAGGTATGGAGCAGTACTTC. Translating gives CASSLGSGMEQYF.